This T cell receptor (beta chain) was obtained from a study of blood T cell repertoires in COVID-19. The wider study: T cells, B-cell-depleted T cells, or PBMCs provided the cDNA or gDNA that served as material.

Trimming removed 8 bases at V and 6 bases at J, with 11 bases between. Per the germline V gene, CDR1 is MNHEY and CDR2 is SVGAGI. The CDR3 length is 13 residues. Per the authors' pipeline: Estimates of nucleated cell counts were drawn from the amplification of reference gene primers. Assay: immunoSEQ multiplex PCR; the TCRdb copy retains only in-frame clones and omits some. The D gene and trimming were derived from the DNA, and the V and J assignments and clone size from that table. The repertoire holds about 220,000 clones, with 82% as singletons. The gene calls are TRBV6-5 and TRBJ1-6; D not certain. The source is a woman older than 75 with acute or convalescent COVID-19. The sequenced sample was peripheral blood. CDR3 region: CASGENANSPLHF. The CDR3 region has the DNA TGTGCCAGCGGGGAGAATGCTAATTCACCCCTCCACTTT.